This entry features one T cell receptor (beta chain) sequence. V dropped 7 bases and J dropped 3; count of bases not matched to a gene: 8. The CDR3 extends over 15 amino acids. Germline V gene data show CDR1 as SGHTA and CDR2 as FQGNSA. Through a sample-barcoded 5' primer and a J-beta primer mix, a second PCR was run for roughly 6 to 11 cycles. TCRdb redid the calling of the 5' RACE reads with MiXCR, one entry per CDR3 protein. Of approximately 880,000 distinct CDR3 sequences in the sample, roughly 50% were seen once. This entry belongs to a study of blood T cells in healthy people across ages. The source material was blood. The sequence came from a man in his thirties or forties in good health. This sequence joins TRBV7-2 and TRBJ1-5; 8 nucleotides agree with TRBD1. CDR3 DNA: TGTGCCAGCAACAGGGACAGGTGGGACAATCAGCCCCAGCATTTT. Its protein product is CASNRDRWDNQPQHF.